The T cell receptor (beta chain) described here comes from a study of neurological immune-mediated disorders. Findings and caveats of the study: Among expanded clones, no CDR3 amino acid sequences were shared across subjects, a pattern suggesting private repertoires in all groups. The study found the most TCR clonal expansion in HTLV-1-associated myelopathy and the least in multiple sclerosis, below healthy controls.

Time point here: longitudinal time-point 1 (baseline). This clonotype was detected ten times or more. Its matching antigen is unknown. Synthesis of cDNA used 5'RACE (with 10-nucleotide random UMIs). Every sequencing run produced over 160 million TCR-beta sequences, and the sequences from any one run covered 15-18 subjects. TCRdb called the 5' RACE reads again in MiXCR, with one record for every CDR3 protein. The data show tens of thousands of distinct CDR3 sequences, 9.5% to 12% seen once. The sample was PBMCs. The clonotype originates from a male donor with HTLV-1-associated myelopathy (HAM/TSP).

Here the CDR3 reads CASSTRDSQETQYF. As DNA, the CDR3 is TGTGCCAGCAGTACCCGGGACAGCCAAGAGACCCAGTACTTC. The chain combines TRBV25-1 with TRBJ2-5; 7 nucleotides match TRBD1. With 5 bases clipped from V and 1 base from J, the junction kept 4 bases outside the gene matches. The CDR3 totals 14 residues. Per germline, CDR1 MGHDK and CDR2 SYGVNS.